These 25 T cell receptor beta chains came from one sample sequenced in a study of T cell changes during pregnancy in multiple sclerosis. TCRdb's table, derived via immunoSEQ multiplex PCR, lists solely in-frame clones and lacks some. The sample lists more than 35,000 clones; over 80% were seen once. The material sequenced was CD4+ T cells from peripheral blood mononuclear cells, taken in the third trimester of pregnancy. The receptors come from a female donor in good health, enrolled as a control in a pregnancy study.

In its sample, this clone was seen once. The CDR3, as DNA: TGTGCCTCCCATGGACTAGTTGTAGCAGATACGCAGTATTTT. It specifies CASHGLVVADTQYF. V gene TRBV21-1 combines with J gene TRBJ2-3; the table assigns TRBD2, which was not confirmed against the DNA. TRBV21-1 is noted as a pseudogene. The length of the CDR3 is 14 residues.

The V and J genes are TRBV5-1 and TRBJ2-1, with D maybe TRBD1 (6 bases). The V gene's germline CDR1 is SGHRS and CDR2 YFSETQ. Trimming shortened V by 0 bases and J by 7 bases, and 11 bases separated the two germline ends. The CDR3 length is 14 residues. The CDR3 sequence is CASSLAADRNEQFF. CDR3 DNA sequence: TGCGCCAGCAGCTTGGCAGCAGACAGGAATGAGCAGTTCTTC.

V gene TRBV15 combines with J gene TRBJ2-3, with a tentative D call TRBD2 (5 bases). Trimming shortened V by 4 bases and J by 0 bases, and 23 bases separated the two germline ends. This CDR3 is built from 19 residues. Per the germline V gene, CDR1 is LNHNV and CDR2 is YYDKDF (reference sequence). In nucleotides, the CDR3 is TGTGCCACCAGCACATTACTCTCGGACTGGAGGATAAGCACAGATACGCAGTATTTT. This translates into CATSTLLSDWRISTDTQYF.

V usage is TRBV27 and J usage is TRBJ2-3, with D possibly being TRBD2 (5 bases). The germline V gene encodes CDR1 MNHEY and CDR2 SMNVEV (reference sequence). V lost 7 bases and J lost 2, with 16 bases in between. This CDR3 region has 15 residues. CDR3 in amino acids: CASTPDSTYTDTQYF. The CDR3 DNA reads as TGTGCCAGCACCCCGGACTCGACATACACAGATACGCAGTATTTT.

This clone was seen a single time. The chain links TRBV7-9 to TRBJ1-2, with TRBD1 matching over 10 bases. The V gene end was trimmed by 6 bases and the J gene end by 4 bases; junction bases not matched to a gene: 11. Per the germline V gene, CDR1 is SEHNR and CDR2 is FQNEAQ (reference sequence). CDR3 length equals 16 residues. Here the CDR3 reads CASSSLTWTGGYGYTF. In DNA, the CDR3 is TGTGCCAGCAGTTCCTTGACCTGGACAGGGGGCTATGGCTACACCTTC.

This clone was detected once. The rearrangement links TRBV2 to TRBJ1-5; no clear D gene. The length of the CDR3 is 13 residues. V dropped 7 bases and J dropped 3 bases, with 10 bases sitting between them. Germline V gene sequence: CDR1 SNHLY, CDR2 FYNNEI. The CDR3: CASNWQNNQPQHF. In nucleotides, the CDR3 is TGTGCCAGCAATTGGCAGAACAATCAGCCCCAGCATTTT.

This chain uses TRBV30 with TRBJ1-2, with 8 bases that match TRBD1. Germline V gene data show CDR1 as GTSNPN and CDR2 as SVGIG (reference sequence). J lost 5 bases, V lost 0 bases, and 2 bases had no gene match. The CDR3 is 13 amino acids. The CDR3 here is CAWSVQGGYGYTF. The CDR3 DNA reads TGTGCCTGGAGTGTACAGGGGGGGTATGGCTACACCTTC.

The CDR3 DNA follows: TGTGCCAGCAGCCACGACAGGACGAACTATGGCTACACCTTC. It is translated as CASSHDRTNYGYTF. The V call is TRBV5-6, the J call TRBJ1-2; D is perhaps TRBD1 (6 bases). The V gene's germline CDR1 is SGHDT and CDR2 YYEEEE. This CDR3 is 14 amino acids long. V was clipped by 4 bases and J by 2 bases, with 12 bases between them.

The V gene is TRBV9, the J gene TRBJ2-2; TRBD2 matches at 11 bases. From germline, CDR1 is SGDLS and CDR2 YYNGEE. CDR3 length: 17 amino acids. The trim removed 5 bases at V and 4 bases at J, leaving 10 bases unmatched. In DNA, the CDR3 is TGTGCCAGCAGTCCGACTAGCGGGGCTCCAATCACCGGGGAGCTGTTTTTT. Translated, it gives CASSPTSGAPITGELFF.

On this clone: The junction shows a germline mismatch at one end, possibly a read error. The chain links TRBV20-1 to TRBJ2-7; TRBD2 might be the D (6 bases). Per the germline V gene, CDR1 is DFQATT and CDR2 is SNEGSKA (reference sequence). The CDR3 sequence is 11 residues long. Here the CDR3 reads CSARAGTSQFF. The CDR3 bases are TGCAGTGCTAGGGCCGGGACTTCGCAATTCTTC.

The rearrangement joins TRBV18 to TRBJ2-3, with 11 bases fitting TRBD2. Germline V gene data show CDR1 as KGHSH and CDR2 as LQKENI. V gave up 6 bases and J gave up 0 bases; unmatched junction bases: 5. This CDR3 comprises 16 residues. CDR3 DNA sequence: TGTGCCAGCTCGCGGACTAGCGGGCTAAGCACAGATACGCAGTATTTT. Translation gives CASSRTSGLSTDTQYF.

The chain combines TRBV28 with TRBJ1-3; the D is unclear. The germline V gene has CDR1 MDHEN and CDR2 SYDVKM. V was cut by 8 bases and J by 0 bases, with 14 bases left in between. The CDR3 is 15 amino acids. Written as DNA, the CDR3 is TGTGCCAGCGCCGGGGTGGGGAGCTCTGGAAACACCATATATTTT. Protein product: CASAGVGSSGNTIYF.

With respect to this clone: In the same sample, other DNA sequences code for this CDR3. The J gene is TRBJ2-7, the V gene TRBV5-1, with D perhaps matching TRBD2 (6 bases). Germline V gene sequence: CDR1 SGHRS, CDR2 YFSETQ. The V gene lost 5 bases and the J gene lost 6 bases, with 9 bases spanning the gap. The CDR3 loop spans 11 amino acids. The CDR3 region is CASSSGGEQYF. CDR3 DNA: TGCGCCAGCAGTTCCGGGGGCGAGCAGTACTTC.

The chain combines TRBV27 with TRBJ1-2; D uncertain. V lost 6 bases and J 2 bases, leaving 7 bases between the germline ends. Germline V lookup: CDR1 MNHEY, CDR2 SMNVEV (reference sequence). This CDR3 is built from 12 residues. The CDR3 sequence is CASRRGNYGYTF. In DNA form, the CDR3 reads TGTGCCAGCAGGAGAGGGAACTATGGCTACACCTTC.

The V call is TRBV5-6, the J call TRBJ1-2; D is unresolved. The CDR3 consists of 14 residues. Germline V CDR1 and CDR2: SGHDT, YYEEEE. V was clipped by 2 bases and J by 3 bases, with 11 bases between them. For the CDR3, the DNA is TGTGCCAGCAGCTTTCCGGACTTGGACTATGGCTACACCTTC. Its protein product is CASSFPDLDYGYTF.

CDR3 in DNA: TGTGCCAGCAGCGCAGGGGGCGGTGGCACTGAAGCTTTCTTT. It codes for CASSAGGGGTEAFF. The chain recombines TRBV6-1 with TRBJ1-1, with 8 positions matching TRBD1. Germline trimming cut 6 bases from V and 4 bases from J; bases unmatched to any gene: 7. Germline assignment: CDR1 MNHNS and CDR2 SASEGT. The CDR3 runs to 14 residues.

The chain employs TRBV7-2 and TRBJ2-2; D might be TRBD2 (5 bases). CDR1 is SGHTA, CDR2 FQGNSA, per germline. Trimming pared 4 bases from V and 8 bases from J, leaving 11 bases between. The CDR3 spans 13 residues. The CDR3 DNA reads as TGTGCCAGCAGCTCCCGGAGGTCGGGGGAGCTGTTTTTT. This translates into CASSSRRSGELFF.

The chain is built from TRBV27 and TRBJ2-7; 8 nucleotides line up with TRBD2. Germline V gives CDR1 MNHEY, CDR2 SMNVEV (reference sequence). V lost 7 bases and J lost 2; bases outside the gene matches: 4. The CDR3 totals 13 residues. CDR3 DNA: TGTGCCAGCAAAAATAGCGGGGCCTACGAGCAGTACTTC. Encoded protein: CASKNSGAYEQYF.

The rearrangement links TRBV5-4 to TRBJ2-7, with D perhaps TRBD1 (5 bases). The germline CDR1 and CDR2 sequences are SGHNT and YYREEE (reference sequence). This CDR3 region has 14 residues. Trimming removed 4 bases from V and 1 base from J, with 12 bases in between. CDR3 region: CASSASDSSYEQYF. CDR3 sequence (DNA): TGTGCCAGCAGCGCTTCCGACAGTTCCTACGAGCAGTACTTC. Full variable domain (rest looked up from reference TRBV5-4 and TRBJ2-7): ETGVTQSPTHLIKTRGQQVTLRCSSQSGHNTVSWYQQALGQGPQFIFQYYREEENGRGNFPPRFSGLQFPNYSSELNVNALELDDSALYLCASSASDSSYEQYFGPGTRLTVT.

The chain joins TRBV6-6 to TRBJ2-3; 8 bases agree with TRBD2. CDR1 is MNHNY and CDR2 is SVGAGI in the germline V gene (reference sequence). The CDR3 runs 15 residues. V shed 3 bases, J shed 2 bases, and the junction held 4 bases outside the gene matches. The CDR3 region has the DNA TGTGCCAGCAGTTATCGGGGGGGACTCACAGATACGCAGTATTTT. This encodes CASSYRGGLTDTQYF.

The rearrangement links TRBV19 to TRBJ2-1; TRBD2 matches at 7 bases. The junction had 5 bases not matched to a gene; V was cut back by 1 base and J by 8 bases. CDR1 is LNHDA, CDR2 SQIVND, per germline (reference sequence). The CDR3 sequence is 14 residues long. CDR3 region: CASSIGGSRDEQFF. The CDR3, as DNA: TGTGCCAGTAGTATAGGCGGGAGTCGGGATGAGCAGTTCTTC.

The rearrangement joins TRBV4-1 to TRBJ2-6, with a possible D match to TRBD1 (5 bases). CDR3 length: 15 amino acids. V lost 4 bases and J lost 2, with 9 bases in between. CDR1 and CDR2 (germline): MGHRA, YSYEKL. CDR3 sequence: CASSLTGTGANVLTF. The CDR3, as DNA: TGCGCCAGCAGCCTAACAGGAACTGGGGCCAACGTCCTGACTTTC.

The rearrangement links TRBV7-3 to TRBJ1-4; TRBD1 aligns across 8 bases. In germline, CDR1 is SGHTA, CDR2 FQGTGA. This CDR3 region has 13 residues. The V segment lost 6 bases and the J segment 5 bases; nucleotides outside the gene matches: 2. The CDR3, as DNA: TGTGCCAGCAGTCGGACAGGGAATGAAAAACTGTTTTTT. Protein: CASSRTGNEKLFF.

The sample holds one count of this clone. This chain connects TRBV7-9 to TRBJ2-7; D is perhaps TRBD1 (6 bases). V dropped 0 bases and J dropped 3 bases, with 12 bases sitting between them. The CDR3 sequence is 15 residues long. Germline V gene data show CDR1 as SEHNR and CDR2 as FQNEAQ (reference sequence). The CDR3 here is CASSLADRKVYEQYF. The DNA for the CDR3 is TGTGCCAGCAGCTTAGCAGACAGGAAGGTCTACGAGCAGTACTTC.

This sequence joins TRBV15 and TRBJ2-3, with a weak D call TRBD1 (6 bases). Trimming shortened V by 0 bases and J by 6 bases, and 13 bases separated the two germline ends. The germline V gene has CDR1 LNHNV and CDR2 YYDKDF (reference sequence). The CDR3 has 15 amino acids. CDR3 nucleotides: TGTGCCACCAGCAGAGATGCAGGGGCAGGTGATACGCAGTATTTT. It is translated as CATSRDAGAGDTQYF.